The 18 T cell receptor beta chains below come from one sample, sequenced in a study of control samples from healthy donors and cancer patients. Clones were sequenced by immunoSEQ multiplex PCR, and TCRdb holds only the in-frame ones, with some missing. The sample has approximately 72,000 clones; over 75% are singletons. The sequencing input was blood. Source of these receptors: a man aged 45-60 years in good health.

V gene TRBV10-3 combines with J gene TRBJ2-3, with 13 bases aligning to TRBD2. CDR1 and CDR2 (germline): ENHRY, SYGVKD. The CDR3 sequence is 14 residues long. J gave up 3 bases and V 6 bases, and 0 bases lay outside the gene matches. The CDR3 nucleotides are TGTGCCATCAGACTAGCGGGGGGGACAGATACGCAGTATTTT. This codes for CAIRLAGGTDTQYF.

The chain uses TRBV2 and TRBJ2-3; D gene ambiguous. The V and J ends lost 6 bases and 0 bases respectively, with 4 bases between them. Germline V gives CDR1 SNHLY, CDR2 FYNNEI. The CDR3 totals 12 residues. CDR3 DNA sequence: TGTGCCAGCAGGGGCAGCACAGATACGCAGTATTTT. Protein sequence: CASRGSTDTQYF. The variable domain in full, completed from reference TRBV2 and TRBJ2-3, reads EPEVTQTPSHQVTQMGQEVILRCVPISNHLYFYWYRQILGQKVEFLVSFYNNEISEKSEIFDDQFSVERPDGSNFTLKIRSTKLEDSAMYFCASRGSTDTQYFGPGTRLTVL.

This clone appeared a single time. The genes are TRBV15 and TRBJ2-3, with 8 bases fitting TRBD1. Per germline, CDR1 LNHNV and CDR2 YYDKDF (reference sequence). The CDR3 extends over 15 amino acids. J lost 4 bases, V lost 2 bases, and 5 bases had no gene match. The DNA for the CDR3 is TGTGCCACCAGCAGACAGGGGGCCGGGGCAGATACGCAGTATTTT. Amino acid sequence: CATSRQGAGADTQYF.

The rearrangement links TRBV19 to TRBJ1-2; a weak D match, TRBD1 (5 bases). V lost 5 bases to trimming and J lost 4 bases, with 17 bases between them. This CDR3 is built from 15 residues. The germline CDR1 and CDR2 sequences are LNHDA and SQIVND (reference sequence). The CDR3 sequence is CASSPTRQGLYGYTF. DNA of the CDR3: TGTGCCAGTAGTCCCACCCGGCAGGGCCTCTATGGCTACACCTTC. The complete variable domain, with remaining parts taken from reference TRBV19 and TRBJ1-2, reads DGGITQSPKYLFRKEGQNVTLSCEQNLNHDAMYWYRQDPGQGLRLIYYSQIVNDFQKGDIAEGYSVSREKKESFPLTVTSAQKNPTAFYLCASSPTRQGLYGYTFGSGTRLTVV.

The CDR3 coding sequence is TGCGCCAGCAGCCAAGACAGCAGCTCCTTCTATGGCTACACCTTC. It encodes CASSQDSSSFYGYTF. The rearrangement uses TRBV4-1 and TRBJ1-2; no firm D call. V shed 0 bases and J shed 4 bases, with 12 bases lying between them. Per the germline V gene, CDR1 is MGHRA and CDR2 is YSYEKL. The CDR3 has 15 amino acids.

Here the CDR3 reads CASSLGNSGSSYNEQFF. DNA for the CDR3: TGCGCCAGCAGCTTGGGGAATAGCGGGAGCTCCTACAATGAGCAGTTCTTC. The gene calls are TRBV5-1 and TRBJ2-1; 9 bases line up with TRBD2. CDR1 SGHRS and CDR2 YFSETQ come from the germline V gene. The length of the CDR3 is 17 residues. Trimming at V came to 0 bases and at J to 0 bases, leaving 4 bases not matched to a gene.

The chain has TRBV7-8 and TRBJ2-3; D not resolved. V shed 5 bases and J shed 4 bases, with 10 bases lying between them. CDR1 and CDR2 (germline): SGHVS, FQNEAQ. The CDR3 runs to 13 residues. CDR3 residues: CASSPLVADTQYF. CDR3 bases: TGTGCCAGCAGCCCCCTAGTCGCAGATACGCAGTATTTT.

The V call is TRBV18, the J call TRBJ2-5; 7 nucleotides line up with TRBD1. The CDR3 has 13 amino acids. The germline CDR1 and CDR2 sequences are KGHSH and LQKENI. The V segment lost 5 bases and the J segment 4 bases; nucleotides outside the gene matches: 4. The CDR3 DNA reads as TGTGCCAGCTCATCCTACAGGGGAGAGACCCAGTACTTC. Translating it yields CASSSYRGETQYF.

The chain uses TRBV4-1 and TRBJ1-2, with a possible D match to TRBD1 (6 bases). This CDR3 is built from 14 residues. The germline V gene encodes CDR1 MGHRA and CDR2 YSYEKL. Trimming removed 0 bases at V and 5 bases at J, with 10 bases between. CDR3 region: CASSQEQGPYGYTF. CDR3 nucleotides: TGCGCCAGCAGCCAAGAACAGGGACCTTATGGCTACACCTTC.

The chain employs TRBV5-4 and TRBJ2-2; D is possibly TRBD1 or TRBD2 (7 bases each). Germline-derived CDR1 and CDR2 are SGHNT and YYREEE (reference sequence). Trimming cost V 6 bases and J 6 bases, with 15 bases left between them. CDR3 size: 14 residues. CDR3 coding DNA: TGTGCCAGCACTTCAGGGGGGGTCGCCGGGGAGCTGTTTTTT. Translated: CASTSGGVAGELFF.

V is TRBV5-1 and J is TRBJ1-2; D is unresolved. The V gene's germline CDR1 is SGHRS and CDR2 YFSETQ. The V and J ends lost 0 bases and 7 bases respectively, with 19 bases between them. The CDR3 runs 16 residues. The CDR3, as DNA: TGCGCCAGCAGCTTGGCTTACGGGCCCACTGACTCTGGCTACACCTTC. The encoded protein is CASSLAYGPTDSGYTF. The whole variable domain, remainder taken from reference TRBV5-1 and TRBJ1-2, is KAGVTQTPRYLIKTRGQQVTLSCSPISGHRSVSWYQQTPGQGLQFLFEYFSETQRNKGNFPGRFSGRQFSNSRSEMNVSTLELGDSALYLCASSLAYGPTDSGYTFGSGTRLTVV.

The chain uses TRBV3-1 (or the pseudogene TRBV3-2) and TRBJ2-5, with a tentative D call TRBD2 (7 bases). CDR3 length: 13 amino acids. The germline V gene encodes CDR1 LGHDT and CDR2 YNNKEL (reference sequence). Trimming removed 4 bases from V and 5 bases from J, with 11 bases in between. Here the CDR3 DNA reads TGTGCCAGCAGCCTACGGGGGGCCGAGACCCAGTACTTC. It translates to CASSLRGAETQYF.

The chain carries TRBV10-3 and TRBJ2-2; 10 bases line up with TRBD1. Germline values: CDR1 ENHRY, CDR2 SYGVKD. The CDR3 sequence is 18 residues long. The trim removed 3 bases at V and 5 bases at J, leaving 12 bases unmatched. CDR3 protein: CAISERTFGQGETGELFF. Here the CDR3 DNA reads TGTGCCATCAGTGAAAGAACTTTTGGACAGGGGGAGACCGGGGAGCTGTTTTTT.

This clone was observed a handful of times. The chain recombines TRBV7-6 with TRBJ1-6, with 11 bases matching TRBD1. The V segment lost 5 bases and the J segment 6 bases; nucleotides outside the gene matches: 6. Per germline, CDR1 SGHVS and CDR2 FNYEAQ. The CDR3 length is 16 residues. CDR3 bases: TGTGCCAGCAGCCGTGGACAGGGGGCTATTAATTCACCCCTCCACTTT. Amino acids: CASSRGQGAINSPLHF.

The rearrangement links TRBV7-9 to TRBJ1-2; a weak D match, TRBD1 (5 bases). Germline CDR1 and CDR2: SEHNR and FQNEAQ (reference sequence). The V and J ends lost 5 bases and 4 bases respectively, with 14 bases between them. CDR3 length: 14 residues. The DNA for the CDR3 is TGTGCCAGCAGCCCAGAGGGGTCGGGCTATGGCTACACCTTC. It translates to CASSPEGSGYGYTF.

V usage is TRBV30 and J usage is TRBJ1-1, with D tentatively TRBD1 (5 bases). Germline loops: CDR1 GTSNPN, CDR2 SVGIG (reference sequence). The CDR3 is 14 amino acids. V lost 1 base and J lost 5, with 14 bases in between. CDR3 residues: CAWSGRTSGTEAFF. CDR3 nucleotides: TGTGCCTGGAGTGGCCGGACATCCGGAACTGAAGCTTTCTTT.

The rearrangement uses TRBV30 and TRBJ2-7; 8 bases match TRBD1. In germline, CDR1 is GTSNPN, CDR2 SVGIG (reference sequence). V lost 0 bases and J lost 6; bases outside the gene matches: 4. This CDR3 is 13 amino acids long. This chain's CDR3 is CAWSVQGDSEQYF. The CDR3 region has the DNA TGTGCCTGGAGTGTACAGGGGGACTCCGAGCAGTACTTC. The complete variable domain, with remaining parts taken from reference TRBV30 and TRBJ2-7, reads SQTIHQWPATLVQPVGSPLSLECTVEGTSNPNLYWYRQAAGRGLQLLFYSVGIGQISSEVPQNLSASRPQDRQFILSSKKLLLSDSGFYLCAWSVQGDSEQYFGPGTRLTVT.

The chain is built from TRBV3-1 (or the pseudogene TRBV3-2) and TRBJ1-3; no clear D. Germline CDR1 is LGHDT and CDR2 is YNNKEL (reference sequence). V was clipped by 4 bases and J by 0 bases, with 10 bases between them. This CDR3 comprises 15 residues. CDR3 residues: CASSPSTDSGNTIYF. The CDR3 DNA reads as TGTGCCAGCAGCCCTTCGACGGACTCTGGAAACACCATATATTTT.